This T cell receptor beta chain was sequenced for a study of T cells in localized non-small cell lung cancer. The repertoire was sequenced with immunoSEQ multiplex PCR; TCRdb's copy has only in-frame clones and lacks some. The sample yields 20,000 to 25,000 clones, 85% to 90% seen once. About this clone: Its cognate antigen is unknown.

This CDR3 has 14 amino acids. Germline-derived CDR1 and CDR2 are SGHNT and YYREEE (reference sequence). After removal of 0 bases from V and 6 bases from J, the junction contained 5 bases not matched to a gene. General study results and limits: Higher T cell density in the blood was associated with longer overall survival, whereas higher adjacent-lung clonality associated with shorter survival. Sequencing was restricted to one tumor region; therefore, heterogeneity remains possible. Peak T cell clonality was found in uninvolved adjacent lung, exceeding tumor.

The starting material was peripheral blood, obtained before any cancer treatment. The chain couples TRBV5-4 to TRBJ2-7, with 8 positions matching TRBD2. This TCR was recovered from a male donor at least 60 years old with stage I lung adenocarcinoma. CDR3 in amino acids: CASSLGAGVGEQYF. CDR3 sequence (DNA): TGTGCCAGCAGCTTGGGAGCGGGAGTTGGCGAGCAGTACTTC.